These 18 T cell receptor beta chains originate from one sample sequenced in a study of neoadjuvant anti-PD-1 for oral cavity cancer. Sequencing was performed with immunoSEQ multiplex PCR; in TCRdb, only in-frame clones are kept and a portion is missing. The sample yields about 9,300 clones, around 72% seen once. Noted time point: after neoadjuvant nivolumab, at surgical resection. Sample: PBMCs, taken after nivolumab (anti-PD-1) treatment. The receptors stem from a person aged 35 to 85 with oral cavity squamous cell carcinoma.

V is TRBV7-9 and J is TRBJ2-7; 9 nucleotides match TRBD1. The CDR3 length is 15 residues. Germline CDR1 is SEHNR and CDR2 is FQNEAQ (reference sequence). Trimming at V came to 5 bases and at J to 5 bases, leaving 10 bases not matched to a gene. In nucleotides, the CDR3 is TGTGCCAGCAGCGGAACCGGGACAGGGAAGAACGAGCAGTACTTC. As protein: CASSGTGTGKNEQYF.

This rearrangement joins TRBV6-1 to TRBJ1-4; D unresolved. CDR1 is MNHNS, CDR2 SASEGT, per germline. Trimming pared 4 bases from V and 7 bases from J, leaving 16 bases between. This CDR3 is built from 15 residues. The CDR3 region is CASSARTFGIEKLFF. Here the CDR3 DNA reads TGTGCCAGCAGTGCCCGGACCTTCGGGATTGAAAAACTGTTTTTT.

The V call is TRBV5-6, the J call TRBJ2-1; a weak D match, TRBD2 (5 bases). V was shortened by 0 bases and J by 6 bases, with 10 bases between the two germline ends. Germline values: CDR1 SGHDT, CDR2 YYEEEE. The CDR3 sequence is 14 residues long. The CDR3 nucleotides are TGTGCCAGCAGCTTGGGCCGGCGGGTCAATGAGCAGTTCTTC. Its protein product is CASSLGRRVNEQFF.

The V gene is TRBV2, the J gene TRBJ2-7; D is unclear. V was cut by 7 bases and J by 2 bases, with 6 bases left in between. The length of the CDR3 is 11 residues. Germline CDR1 reads SNHLY; CDR2 reads FYNNEI. The CDR3 DNA sequence: TGTGCCAGCAAAGACACCTACGAGCAGTACTTC. The encoded protein is CASKDTYEQYF. The variable domain in full, completed from reference TRBV2 and TRBJ2-7, reads EPEVTQTPSHQVTQMGQEVILRCVPISNHLYFYWYRQILGQKVEFLVSFYNNEISEKSEIFDDQFSVERPDGSNFTLKIRSTKLEDSAMYFCASKDTYEQYFGPGTRLTVT.

This clone has just one count. The V call is TRBV6-1, the J call TRBJ2-3; D not certain. V dropped 2 bases and J dropped 0 bases, with 0 bases sitting between them. CDR1 and CDR2 from the germline V gene are MNHNS and SASEGT. The CDR3 extends over 12 amino acids. CDR3 sequence (DNA): TGTGCCAGCAGTGAAAGCACAGATACGCAGTATTTT. Translation: CASSESTDTQYF.

The CDR3 protein is CASSLRTSGYNEQFF. CDR3 nucleotide sequence: TGTGCCAGCTCACTTCGGACTAGCGGCTACAATGAGCAGTTCTTC. The chain joins TRBV18 to TRBJ2-1; the match to TRBD2 covers 10 bases. V gave up 4 bases and J gave up 3 bases; unmatched junction bases: 3. CDR3 length equals 15 residues. Germline values: CDR1 KGHSH, CDR2 LQKENI.

The CDR3 is CASSLVGIDTGELFF. The CDR3, as DNA: TGCGCCAGCAGCTTGGTCGGGATCGACACCGGGGAGCTGTTTTTT. The J gene is TRBJ2-2, the V gene TRBV5-1; possible D gene TRBD2, 5 bases. Trimming took 0 bases from V and 3 from J, leaving 9 bases between them. CDR1 SGHRS and CDR2 YFSETQ come from the germline V gene. This CDR3 has 15 residues.

This rearrangement joins TRBV5-1 to TRBJ2-3; TRBD2 agrees at 13 bases. J gave up 7 bases and V 4 bases, and 6 bases lay outside the gene matches. From germline, CDR1 is SGHRS and CDR2 YFSETQ. The CDR3 is 15 residues long. CDR3 sequence: CASSLGLAGVNTQYF. The CDR3, as DNA: TGCGCCAGCAGCCTAGGACTAGCGGGGGTCAATACGCAGTATTTT.

The genes are TRBV6-5 and TRBJ2-1; 7 bases align to TRBD1. The junction had 6 bases not matched to a gene; V was cut back by 6 bases and J by 4 bases. CDR3 length: 14 residues. Germline CDR1 is MNHEY and CDR2 is SVGAGI. CDR3 sequence reads: CASRTGTAYNEQFF. CDR3 coding DNA: TGTGCCAGCAGGACCGGGACAGCATACAATGAGCAGTTCTTC.

The V gene is TRBV7-9, the J gene TRBJ2-7; D is uncertain. From germline, CDR1 is SEHNR and CDR2 FQNEAQ (reference sequence). V lost 7 bases and J 5 bases, leaving 12 bases between the germline ends. This CDR3 has 12 amino acids. The CDR3 loop reads CASKSQMNEQYF. DNA for the CDR3: TGTGCCAGCAAGTCGCAGATGAACGAGCAGTACTTC.

V usage is TRBV7-2 and J usage is TRBJ2-7; the D gene could be TRBD1 or TRBD2 (5 bases each). CDR1 and CDR2 from the germline V gene are SGHTA and FQGNSA. Trimming took 1 base from V and 2 from J, leaving 9 bases between them. The CDR3 totals 14 residues. The CDR3 is CASSLGGTAYEQYF. The CDR3 nucleotides read TGTGCCAGCAGCTTAGGAGGGACGGCCTACGAGCAGTACTTC. The full variable domain, its missing parts supplied by reference TRBV7-2 and TRBJ2-7, is GAGVSQSPSNKVTEKGKDVELRCDPISGHTALYWYRQSLGQGLEFLIYFQGNSAPDKSGLPSDRFSAERTGGSVSTLTIQRTQQEDSAVYLCASSLGGTAYEQYFGPGTRLTVT.

The chain employs TRBV5-5 and TRBJ2-7; the match to TRBD2 covers 8 bases. Trimming cost V 4 bases and J 9 bases; bases outside gene matches: 15. From germline, CDR1 is SGHKS and CDR2 YYEKEE (reference sequence). This CDR3 is 15 amino acids long. CDR3 loop: CASSRLLLAEVTQYF. The CDR3 nucleotides read TGTGCCAGCAGCCGACTTCTACTAGCGGAGGTCACGCAGTACTTC.

The CDR3 DNA is TGTGCCAGCACCGTGGGACAGGGGATGTCCGGAAACACCATATATTTT. Its protein product is CASTVGQGMSGNTIYF. This rearrangement joins TRBV9 to TRBJ1-3; the match to TRBD1 covers 10 bases. V dropped 6 bases and J dropped 4; count of bases not matched to a gene: 10. This CDR3 has 16 amino acids. The germline CDR1 and CDR2 sequences are SGDLS and YYNGEE.

This clone was found once. This rearrangement joins TRBV27 to TRBJ1-5, with 7 bases lining up with TRBD1. V was pared by 2 bases and J by 7 bases, with 11 bases of the junction left unmatched. The CDR3 has 16 amino acids. CDR1 and CDR2 (germline): MNHEY, SMNVEV (reference sequence). CDR3 residues: CASSLIGQGVQQPQHF. The CDR3, as DNA: TGTGCCAGCAGTTTAATCGGTCAGGGGGTACAGCAGCCCCAGCATTTT.

V is TRBV30 and J is TRBJ1-1; D is unclear. Germline V gene sequence: CDR1 GTSNPN, CDR2 SVGIG (reference sequence). V lost 3 bases and J 1 base, leaving 9 bases between the germline ends. The CDR3 covers 13 residues. In DNA form, the CDR3 reads TGTGCCTGGAGGTACGGAGGGAACACTGAAGCTTTCTTT. Protein sequence: CAWRYGGNTEAFF.

This clone occurred a few times. This chain connects TRBV6-1 to TRBJ2-5; 10 bases agree with TRBD1. J gave up 1 base and V 3 bases, and 5 bases lay outside the gene matches. Germline V CDR1 and CDR2: MNHNS, SASEGT. The CDR3 has 16 residues. The CDR3 loop is CASSDGRTGGQETQYF. Written as DNA, the CDR3 is TGTGCCAGCAGTGACGGCAGGACAGGGGGCCAAGAGACCCAGTACTTC.

The chain links TRBV5-1 to TRBJ1-1, with a weak D call TRBD1 (6 bases). The V and J ends lost 3 bases and 5 bases respectively, with 14 bases between them. This CDR3 is built from 14 residues. From germline, CDR1 is SGHRS and CDR2 YFSETQ. This CDR3 is CASSYGRGSTEAFF. In DNA, the CDR3 is TGCGCCAGCAGCTACGGCAGGGGTTCGACTGAAGCTTTCTTT. Drawing the rest from reference TRBV5-1 and TRBJ1-1, the complete variable domain is KAGVTQTPRYLIKTRGQQVTLSCSPISGHRSVSWYQQTPGQGLQFLFEYFSETQRNKGNFPGRFSGRQFSNSRSEMNVSTLELGDSALYLCASSYGRGSTEAFFGQGTRLTVV.

The V gene is TRBV29-1, the J gene TRBJ1-4; 9 bases map to TRBD1. The V gene end was trimmed by 5 bases and the J gene end by 7 bases; junction bases not matched to a gene: 11. Germline CDR1 SQVTM, CDR2 ANQGSEA. The CDR3 has 15 amino acids. The CDR3 protein is CSVKGGTGSSEKLFF. DNA for the CDR3: TGCAGCGTTAAGGGGGGGACAGGGAGTTCTGAAAAACTGTTTTTT.